This TCR beta chain was identified in a study of glioma-infiltrating T cells after dendritic cell vaccination. The method was immunoSEQ multiplex PCR; TCRdb's version includes in-frame clones alone and lacks a portion of them. Here the sample spans approximately 82,000 clones, roughly 90% being singletons. This CDR3 comprises 14 residues. Germline V CDR1 and CDR2: SGHRS, YFSETQ. Trimming took 3 bases from V and 1 from J, leaving 10 bases between them. The material sequenced was blood, taken before dendritic cell vaccination. The gene calls are TRBV5-1 and TRBJ1-1, with D unresolved. The sequence was collected from a human donor with glioblastoma. The CDR3 nucleotides are TGCGCCAGCAGCTCATCAACGGGGAACACTGAAGCTTTCTTT. This encodes CASSSSTGNTEAFF.